This TCR beta chain emerged from a study of blood T cell repertoires in COVID-19. The wider study: PBMCs, B-cell-depleted T cells, or T cells provided the cDNA or gDNA that made up the material.

Germline V gene data show CDR1 as MNHEY and CDR2 as SVGAGI. There are 12 residues in the CDR3. Losses at the gene ends were 5 bases for V and 6 bases for J; bases not matched to a gene: 0. Original processing notes: Quantification of nucleated cells was approximated via reference gene primer amplification. The method was immunoSEQ multiplex PCR; TCRdb's version includes in-frame clones alone and lacks a portion of them. The DNA was the basis for D and trimming; V, J and clone size are from that table. In the table there are 100,000 to 150,000 clones, under 85% of which are singletons. The chain couples TRBV6-5 to TRBJ2-2, with 7 bases identical to TRBD1. The sequencing input was peripheral blood. This sequence was found in a man between 60 and 70 years old with acute or convalescent COVID-19. The CDR3 region has the DNA TGTGCCAGCAGTCAGGGGGCCGGGGAGCTGTTTTTT. This translates into CASSQGAGELFF.